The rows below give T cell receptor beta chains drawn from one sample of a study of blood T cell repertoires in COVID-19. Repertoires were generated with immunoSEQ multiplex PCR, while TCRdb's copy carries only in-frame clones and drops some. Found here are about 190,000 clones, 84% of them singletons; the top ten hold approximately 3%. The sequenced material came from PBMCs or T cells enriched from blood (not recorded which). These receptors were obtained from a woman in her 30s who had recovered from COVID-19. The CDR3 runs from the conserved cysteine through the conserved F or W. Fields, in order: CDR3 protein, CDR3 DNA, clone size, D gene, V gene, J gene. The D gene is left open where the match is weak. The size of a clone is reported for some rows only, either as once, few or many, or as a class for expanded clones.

CDR3aa: CASSIGVVSGATLNQPQHF; CDR3nt: TGTGCCAGTAGTATCGGAGTGGTGTCAGGGGCTACCCTAAATCAGCCCCAGCATTTT; abundance: -; d_gene: -; v_gene: TRBV19; j_gene: TRBJ1-5
CDR3aa: CATPNELRDRGSYEQYF; CDR3nt: TGTGCCACTCCGAACGAATTACGGGACAGGGGGTCATACGAGCAGTACTTC; abundance: -; d_gene: TRBD1; v_gene: TRBV19; j_gene: TRBJ2-7
CDR3aa: CASSSVPSGANVLTF; CDR3nt: TGTGCCAGTAGCTCGGTCCCTTCTGGGGCCAACGTCCTGACTTTC; abundance: once; d_gene: -; v_gene: TRBV19; j_gene: TRBJ2-6
CDR3aa: CASSRLAGRTDTQYF; CDR3nt: TGTGCCAGCAGCCGACTAGCGGGGCGCACAGATACGCAGTATTTT; abundance: -; d_gene: TRBD2; v_gene: TRBV28; j_gene: TRBJ2-3
CDR3aa: CASSFGASGFFYNEQFF; CDR3nt: TGCGCCAGCAGCTTCGGGGCTAGCGGATTCTTCTACAATGAGCAGTTCTTC; abundance: -; d_gene: TRBD2; v_gene: TRBV5-1; j_gene: TRBJ2-1
CDR3aa: CASSLGDKAFF; CDR3nt: TGTGCCAGCAGCTTGGGGGACAAAGCTTTCTTT; abundance: -; d_gene: -; v_gene: TRBV11-2; j_gene: TRBJ1-1
CDR3aa: CASTPGTGVRAQHF; CDR3nt: TGTGCCAGCACCCCAGGGACAGGAGTCAGGGCCCAGCATTTT; abundance: -; d_gene: TRBD1; v_gene: TRBV28; j_gene: TRBJ1-5
CDR3aa: CASTSVQGERYTF; CDR3nt: TGTGCCAGCACCTCCGTACAGGGGGAACGCTACACCTTC; abundance: -; d_gene: TRBD1; v_gene: TRBV2; j_gene: TRBJ1-2
CDR3aa: CASSPTTGTATTDTQYF; CDR3nt: TGTGCCAGCAGCCCGACGACCGGGACAGCGACCACAGATACGCAGTATTTT; abundance: -; d_gene: TRBD1; v_gene: TRBV9; j_gene: TRBJ2-3
CDR3aa: CASSAREQNQPQHF; CDR3nt: TGTGCCAGCAGCGCGAGGGAACAGAATCAGCCCCAGCATTTT; abundance: -; d_gene: -; v_gene: TRBV2; j_gene: TRBJ1-5
CDR3aa: CSASPPGGSGANVLTF; CDR3nt: TGCAGTGCTAGTCCCCCAGGGGGCTCTGGGGCCAACGTCCTGACTTTC; abundance: -; d_gene: TRBD1; v_gene: TRBV20-1; j_gene: TRBJ2-6
CDR3aa: CATSRDQKHRYTEAFF; CDR3nt: TGTGCCACCAGCAGAGATCAGAAACACAGATACACTGAAGCTTTCTTT; abundance: -; d_gene: -; v_gene: TRBV15; j_gene: TRBJ1-1
CDR3aa: CASSYTGAPETQYF; CDR3nt: TGTGCCAGCAGTTACACAGGGGCCCCCGAGACCCAGTACTTC; abundance: -; d_gene: TRBD1; v_gene: TRBV6-2/TRBV6-3; j_gene: TRBJ2-5
CDR3aa: CASSPEGPNQPQHF; CDR3nt: TGCGCCAGCAGCCCGGAGGGACCCAATCAGCCCCAGCATTTT; abundance: -; d_gene: -; v_gene: TRBV5-1; j_gene: TRBJ1-5
CDR3aa: CASSEQAGNKQFF; CDR3nt: TGTGCCAGCAGTGAACAAGCCGGGAACAAGCAGTTCTTC; abundance: few; d_gene: -; v_gene: TRBV2; j_gene: TRBJ2-1
CDR3aa: CASRTPRLGQETDISGNTIYF; CDR3nt: TGTGCCAGCAGGACCCCCCGTCTGGGACAGGAAACCGATATCTCTGGAAACACCATATATTTT; abundance: -; d_gene: TRBD1; v_gene: TRBV28; j_gene: TRBJ1-3
CDR3aa: CASSSDRLDTQYF; CDR3nt: TGTGCCAGCAGCTCCGACAGGTTAGATACGCAGTATTTT; abundance: -; d_gene: -; v_gene: TRBV3-1/TRBV3-2; j_gene: TRBJ2-3
CDR3aa: CASSPGIYQPQHF; CDR3nt: TGTGCCAGCAGCCCAGGGATATATCAGCCCCAGCATTTT; abundance: -; d_gene: -; v_gene: TRBV11-1; j_gene: TRBJ1-5
CDR3aa: CASSPRQGYNEQFF; CDR3nt: TGTGCCAGCAGCCCCCGACAGGGCTACAATGAGCAGTTCTTC; abundance: -; d_gene: TRBD1; v_gene: TRBV7-9; j_gene: TRBJ2-1
CDR3aa: CASTRGAGGYNQPQHF; CDR3nt: TGTGCCAGCACCCGGGGAGCGGGAGGGTATAATCAGCCCCAGCATTTT; abundance: -; d_gene: -; v_gene: TRBV28; j_gene: TRBJ1-5
CDR3aa: CAWSVGTGWNTEAFF; CDR3nt: TGTGCCTGGAGTGTAGGAACAGGGTGGAACACTGAAGCTTTCTTT; abundance: -; d_gene: -; v_gene: TRBV30; j_gene: TRBJ1-1
CDR3aa: CASSRRGGGLNNQPQHF; CDR3nt: TGTGCCAGCAGCCGCCGCGGGGGGGGGCTGAACAATCAGCCCCAGCATTTT; abundance: once; d_gene: -; v_gene: TRBV13; j_gene: TRBJ1-5
CDR3aa: CASSQGVTAIPYGYTF; CDR3nt: TGCGCCAGCAGCCAAGGTGTGACAGCCATTCCGTATGGCTACACCTTC; abundance: -; d_gene: -; v_gene: TRBV4-1; j_gene: TRBJ1-2